This entry features one T cell receptor (beta chain) sequence. The germline CDR1 and CDR2 sequences are MGHRA and YSYEKL. The CDR3 totals 16 residues. V was pared by 3 bases and J by 5 bases, with 16 bases between. The data were produced by immunoSEQ multiplex PCR, yet TCRdb's version contains in-frame clones alone and is incomplete. In the table there are around 76,000 clones, more than 80% of which are singletons. The data were taken from a study of blood T cell repertoires in COVID-19. The sample comprised peripheral blood. This sequence joins TRBV4-1 and TRBJ2-2; TRBD2 is a possible D gene (5 bases). The clonotype comes from an elderly man with acute or convalescent COVID-19. The CDR3 reads CASSHHDNGKTGELFF. CDR3 nucleotide sequence: TGCGCCAGCAGCCACCACGATAACGGGAAGACCGGGGAGCTGTTTTTT.